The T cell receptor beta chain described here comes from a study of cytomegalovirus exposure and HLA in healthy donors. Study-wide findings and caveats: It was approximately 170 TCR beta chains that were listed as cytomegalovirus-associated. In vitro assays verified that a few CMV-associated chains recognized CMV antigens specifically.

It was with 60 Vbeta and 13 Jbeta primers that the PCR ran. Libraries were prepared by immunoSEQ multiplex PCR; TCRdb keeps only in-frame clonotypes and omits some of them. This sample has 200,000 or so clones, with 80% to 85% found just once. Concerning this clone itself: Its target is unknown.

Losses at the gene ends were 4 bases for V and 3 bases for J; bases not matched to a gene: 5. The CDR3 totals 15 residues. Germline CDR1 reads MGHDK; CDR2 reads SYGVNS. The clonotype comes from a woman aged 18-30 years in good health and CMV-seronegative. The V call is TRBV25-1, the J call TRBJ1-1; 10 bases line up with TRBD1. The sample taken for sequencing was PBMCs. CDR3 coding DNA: TGTGCCAGCAGTGTCCGGGACAGGGGTTACACTGAAGCTTTCTTT. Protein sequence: CASSVRDRGYTEAFF. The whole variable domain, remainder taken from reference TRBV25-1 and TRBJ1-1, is EADIYQTPRYLVIGTGKKITLECSQTMGHDKMYWYQQDPGMELHLIHYSYGVNSTEKGDLSSESTVSRIRTEHFPLTLESARPSHTSQYLCASSVRDRGYTEAFFGQGTRLTVV.